A selection of T cell receptor beta chains follows, all from one sample in a study of T-cell memory formation after mild COVID-19. A single record per CDR3 protein comes from TCRdb applying MiXCR to the 5' RACE reads. Of 200,000 to 250,000 distinct CDR3 sequences listed, over 9% are singletons. Sequencing used PBMCs or a T cell subset sorted from them (not recorded which). These receptors all stem from a young man who had mild COVID-19 (a few samples of this study predate the infection). Cell type and time point are not known. Both conserved end residues are part of each CDR3. Each record gives: D gene, V gene, clone size, J gene, CDR3 protein, CDR3 DNA. The D gene is left open where the match is weak. Rows give clone size only sometimes, using once, few, many, or a class for an expanded clone.

>TRBD1|TRBV11-3|few|TRBJ2-3
CASSLTPGQGTDTQYF
TGTGCCAGCAGCTTAACCCCGGGACAGGGGACAGATACGCAGTATTTT
>TRBD2|TRBV10-3|many|TRBJ2-2
CAIRSSGGENTGELFF
TGTGCCATCAGGAGTAGCGGGGGGGAGAACACCGGGGAGCTGTTTTTT
>TRBD1|TRBV6-2/TRBV6-3|few|TRBJ2-7
CASSYSGTGSFEEQYF
TGTGCCAGCAGTTACTCCGGGACAGGGTCATTCGAGGAGCAGTACTTC
>NA|TRBV7-9|few|TRBJ1-5
CASSPRGNNQPQHF
TGTGCCAGCAGTCCAAGGGGGAACAATCAGCCCCAGCATTTT
>TRBD2|TRBV20-1|NA|TRBJ2-1
CSAQSSGHSSYNEQFF
TGCAGTGCTCAGTCTAGCGGACATAGCTCCTACAATGAGCAGTTCTTC
>NA|TRBV20-1|NA|TRBJ1-1
CSAHRVTEAFF
TGCAGTGCCCACAGGGTCACTGAAGCTTTCTTT
>TRBD2|TRBV3-1|NA|TRBJ2-1
CASSPSRTSGGALDEQFF
TGTGCCAGCAGCCCCAGCCGGACTAGCGGGGGGGCCCTGGATGAGCAGTTCTTC
>NA|TRBV11-3|NA|TRBJ1-6
CASSLPKSSYNSPLHF
TGTGCCAGCAGCTTACCAAAGAGCTCCTATAATTCACCCCTCCACTTT
>NA|TRBV4-1|few|TRBJ2-1
CASSEVGASSYNEQFF
TGCGCCAGTTCTGAGGTTGGGGCAAGCTCCTACAATGAGCAGTTCTTC
>NA|TRBV30|few|TRBJ2-7
CAWSVRTGGEQYF
TGTGCCTGGAGTGTTCGGACAGGAGGGGAGCAGTACTTC
>NA|TRBV11-2|NA|TRBJ2-7
CASSFRVQGGSYEQYF
TGTGCCAGCAGCTTTCGGGTCCAGGGAGGCTCCTACGAGCAGTACTTC
>NA|TRBV6-2/TRBV6-3|NA|TRBJ1-2
CASSYGSRGNYGYTF
TGTGCCAGCAGTTACGGGAGCAGGGGCAACTATGGCTACACCTTC
>TRBD2|TRBV5-1|NA|TRBJ2-1
CASSLATSGGQEQFF
TGCGCCAGCAGCTTGGCGACTAGCGGGGGGCAGGAGCAGTTCTTC
>TRBD1|TRBV29-1|NA|TRBJ1-1
CSVDPTGNEAFF
TGCAGCGTTGACCCGACAGGGAACGAAGCTTTCTTT
>TRBD1|TRBV5-1|many|TRBJ1-6
CASSLTHSGTGVNSPLHF
TGCGCCAGCAGCCTCACTCATTCCGGGACAGGGGTAAATTCACCCCTCCACTTT
>NA|TRBV7-3|few|TRBJ2-1
CASSLGGTNEQFF
TGTGCCAGCAGCTTAGGGGGGACCAATGAGCAGTTCTTC
>NA|TRBV7-8|once|TRBJ2-4
CASSLGAGRAKNIQYF
TGTGCCAGCAGCTTAGGGGCAGGGAGGGCCAAAAACATTCAGTACTTC
>TRBD1|TRBV7-2|NA|TRBJ2-7
CASSPRGHLSSYEQYF
TGTGCCAGCAGCCCGAGGGGGCATTTGAGCTCCTACGAGCAGTACTTC
>NA|TRBV7-9|many|TRBJ1-2
CASSPENYGYTF
TGTGCCAGCAGCCCTGAGAACTATGGCTACACCTTC
>TRBD2|TRBV20-1|few|TRBJ2-5
CSARRSGTLETQYF
TGCAGTGCTAGGCGTAGCGGGACCTTAGAGACCCAGTACTTC
>TRBD2|TRBV29-1|few|TRBJ2-1
CSDGLAGPEVQFF
TGCAGCGATGGACTAGCGGGGCCCGAAGTGCAGTTCTTC
>TRBD1|TRBV5-1|few|TRBJ1-2
CASSEGQGFGYTF
TGCGCCAGCAGCGAAGGACAGGGGTTTGGCTACACCTTC
>TRBD2|TRBV12-3/TRBV12-4|NA|TRBJ2-1
CASSLRLAAYNEQFF
TGTGCCAGCAGTTTAAGACTAGCGGCCTACAATGAGCAGTTCTTC
>TRBD1|TRBV10-1|few|TRBJ1-1
CASREDRDLEAFF
TGCGCCAGCAGAGAGGACAGGGACCTTGAAGCTTTCTTT
>TRBD1|TRBV7-9|NA|TRBJ2-2
CASSQGQGNTGELFF
TGTGCCAGCAGTCAGGGACAGGGGAACACCGGGGAGCTGTTTTTT
>NA|TRBV25-1|NA|TRBJ2-7
CASSRQFGVYEQYF
TGTGCCAGCAGTCGTCAGTTCGGGGTATACGAGCAGTACTTC
>TRBD1|TRBV10-3|NA|TRBJ2-4
CATLGTGANIQYF
TGTGCCACCCTCGGGACAGGGGCAAACATTCAGTACTTC
>NA|TRBV7-6|many|TRBJ1-1
CASSSFRGNTEAFF
TGTGCCAGCAGCTCGTTCAGGGGGAACACTGAAGCTTTCTTT
>NA|TRBV7-2|few|TRBJ1-1
CASSHPRRRGIMNTEAFF
TGTGCCAGCAGCCACCCCAGGCGTCGGGGGATCATGAACACTGAAGCTTTCTTT
>NA|TRBV7-2|NA|TRBJ2-7
CASSYPDLYEQYF
TGTGCCAGCAGCTACCCAGATTTGTACGAGCAGTACTTC
>NA|TRBV2|many|TRBJ2-2
CASSERGSRTLTGELFF
TGTGCCAGCAGTGAAAGGGGCAGCCGAACCCTCACCGGGGAGCTGTTTTTT
>TRBD1|TRBV12-3/TRBV12-4|many|TRBJ2-7
CASRRTGGHEQYF
TGTGCCAGCAGACGGACAGGGGGCCACGAGCAGTACTTC
>NA|TRBV12-3/TRBV12-4|many|TRBJ2-7
CASSFTGDPRAEQYF
TGTGCCAGCAGTTTCACCGGGGACCCCCGGGCCGAGCAGTACTTC
>TRBD2|TRBV20-1|NA|TRBJ2-1
CSARPTGGNYNEQFF
TGCAGTGCTAGACCGACCGGGGGGAACTACAATGAGCAGTTCTTC
>NA|TRBV12-3/TRBV12-4|NA|TRBJ1-5
CASTPSSNQPQHF
TGTGCCAGCACCCCGAGCAGCAATCAGCCCCAGCATTTT